The 28 T cell receptor beta chains listed next were all sequenced from one sample in a study of OX40 agonist ivuxolimab in advanced cancers. Only in-frame clones appear in the TCRdb table, and some are missing; sequencing was by immunoSEQ multiplex PCR. The repertoire has tens of thousands of clones, over 75% of them found once; the top ten carry 3% to 4.5%. The specimen was CD4+ or CD8+ T cells sorted from blood, collected in a trial of the OX40 agonist ivuxolimab. The receptor source for this set is an adult with an advanced solid tumor such as melanoma, head and neck, liver or kidney cancer.

The CDR3 DNA reads TGTGCCAGCAGTTACTCGAAGAATGCCGGGGCCTACGAGCAGTACTTC. Protein product: CASSYSKNAGAYEQYF. The gene calls are TRBV6-7 and TRBJ2-7, with D maybe TRBD2 (5 bases). TRBV6-7 is marked as an open reading frame, function uncertain. Trimming stripped 0 bases from V and 2 bases from J, with 14 bases between. CDR3 length: 16 residues.

The chain links TRBV6-1 to TRBJ1-2; D remains unclear. The germline gives CDR1 MNHNS, CDR2 SASEGT. The V gene lost 5 bases and the J gene lost 2 bases, with 15 bases spanning the gap. This CDR3 is built from 15 residues. The CDR3 sequence is CASSPTLTRNYGYTF. The DNA of the CDR3 is TGTGCCAGCAGTCCCACCCTAACACGAAACTATGGCTACACCTTC.

The V and J genes are TRBV19 and TRBJ2-3, with unresolved D. CDR1 and CDR2 from the germline V gene are LNHDA and SQIVND (reference sequence). CDR3 length: 14 residues. V lost 6 bases to trimming and J lost 2 bases, with 12 bases between them. The CDR3 DNA sequence: TGTGCCAGTAGCACTGACCCCTCCACAGATACGCAGTATTTT. Its translation: CASSTDPSTDTQYF.

The chain links TRBV7-8 to TRBJ2-1, with 8 bases aligning to TRBD2. V shed 1 base and J 4 bases; nucleotides not matched to a gene: 3. The CDR3 runs 15 residues. The V gene's germline CDR1 is SGHVS and CDR2 FQNEAQ. CDR3 residues: CASSLVAGPYNEQFF. The CDR3 DNA follows: TGTGCCAGCAGCTTAGTAGCGGGGCCTTACAATGAGCAGTTCTTC.

The chain employs TRBV2 and TRBJ1-6, with a weak D call TRBD1 (5 bases). CDR1 is SNHLY, CDR2 FYNNEI, per germline. The CDR3 loop spans 14 amino acids. Trimming took 1 base from V and 10 from J, leaving 11 bases between them. CDR3 in amino acids: CASSEDGAGSPLHF. CDR3 sequence (DNA): TGTGCCAGCAGTGAAGACGGGGCTGGCTCACCCCTCCACTTT. The full variable domain, its missing parts supplied by reference TRBV2 and TRBJ1-6, is EPEVTQTPSHQVTQMGQEVILRCVPISNHLYFYWYRQILGQKVEFLVSFYNNEISEKSEIFDDQFSVERPDGSNFTLKIRSTKLEDSAMYFCASSEDGAGSPLHFGNGTRLTVT.

V gene TRBV10-3 combines with J gene TRBJ2-5; TRBD1 is a possible D gene (7 bases). V lost 8 bases to trimming and J lost 2 bases, with 15 bases between them. The CDR3 covers 14 residues. Germline-derived CDR1 and CDR2 are ENHRY and SYGVKD. This chain's CDR3 is CAIGGWGQQETQYF. CDR3 nucleotides: TGTGCCATCGGGGGGTGGGGACAGCAAGAGACCCAGTACTTC.

In its sample, this clone was seen a few times. The chain uses TRBV10-2 and TRBJ2-7, with 14 positions matching TRBD2. Germline V lookup: CDR1 WSHSY, CDR2 SAAADI. The length of the CDR3 is 18 residues. With V trimmed by 4 bases and J by 2 bases, 10 bases remained unmatched. The DNA for the CDR3 is TGCGCCAGCAGTGCCCCGGGGACTAGCGGGAGTTCCCCCTACGAGCAGTACTTC. It translates to CASSAPGTSGSSPYEQYF.

This clone was counted once. The rearrangement joins TRBV7-2 to TRBJ2-1; D possibly uses TRBD1 or TRBD2 (5 bases each). The germline V gene encodes CDR1 SGHTA and CDR2 FQGNSA. The CDR3 length is 16 residues. Trimming removed 0 bases at V and 6 bases at J, with 15 bases between. The CDR3 DNA reads TGTGCCAGCAGCTTAGCGGGGACGCGAGTGGGCAATGAGCAGTTCTTC. Translated, it gives CASSLAGTRVGNEQFF.

V is TRBV5-4 and J is TRBJ2-2; 9 bases align to TRBD2. Trimming cost V 3 bases and J 5 bases; bases outside gene matches: 5. The CDR3 contains 15 residues. From germline, CDR1 is SGHNT and CDR2 YYREEE (reference sequence). CDR3 in amino acids: CASSSNGLATGELFF. The DNA for the CDR3 is TGTGCCAGCAGCTCAAACGGACTAGCGACCGGGGAGCTGTTTTTT.

The chain joins TRBV9 to TRBJ2-1; D is unresolved. V was trimmed by 0 bases and J by 0 bases, leaving 7 bases between them. CDR3 length equals 15 residues. Germline V gene sequence: CDR1 SGDLS, CDR2 YYNGEE. The CDR3 coding sequence is TGTGCCAGCAGCGTAGTTCCAAGCTCCTACAATGAGCAGTTCTTC. As protein: CASSVVPSSYNEQFF.

This clone was seen just once. J is TRBJ2-7 and V is TRBV6-6, with D perhaps assigned TRBD1 or TRBD2 (5 bases each). The CDR3 loop spans 13 amino acids. The V gene's germline CDR1 is MNHNY and CDR2 SVGAGI (reference sequence). Trimming removed 4 bases at V and 4 bases at J, with 11 bases between. The CDR3 DNA follows: TGTGCCAGCAGTTTACGAGGGGTATACGAGCAGTACTTC. Translation: CASSLRGVYEQYF.

The chain's CDR3 is CASRASGYTDTQYF. CDR3 nucleotides: TGCGCCAGCAGGGCTAGCGGCTACACAGATACGCAGTATTTT. The rearrangement joins TRBV10-2 to TRBJ2-3; 7 bases are shared with TRBD2. V was clipped by 6 bases and J by 2 bases; unmatched bases: 5. Germline CDR1 reads WSHSY; CDR2 reads SAAADI. This CDR3 spans 14 amino acids.

There are a few counts of this clone. V usage is TRBV18 and J usage is TRBJ2-7, with D hard to call. Deletions cut 2 bases from V and 2 bases from J, with 7 bases between. Germline CDR1 and CDR2: KGHSH and LQKENI. The CDR3 loop spans 13 amino acids. The CDR3 is CASSPGTAYEQYF. The CDR3 DNA follows: TGTGCCAGCTCACCAGGAACAGCCTACGAGCAGTACTTC.

This chain joins TRBV7-9 and TRBJ2-1, with 7 bases lining up with TRBD2. J was trimmed by 4 bases and V by 2 bases; bases with no gene match: 2. The CDR3 spans 14 residues. Germline assignment: CDR1 SEHNR and CDR2 FQNEAQ (reference sequence). The CDR3 region has the DNA TGTGCCAGCAGCTTAAGGGGACTATACAATGAGCAGTTCTTC. Translating gives CASSLRGLYNEQFF.

This sequence joins TRBV7-6 and TRBJ2-2; weak D call: TRBD2 (6 bases). Trimming left V 0 bases short and J 2 bases short, with 7 bases between. This CDR3 is built from 15 residues. CDR1 and CDR2 (germline): SGHVS, FNYEAQ. This chain's CDR3 is CASSLAGGNTGELFF. DNA of the CDR3: TGTGCCAGCAGCTTAGCGGGGGGTAACACCGGGGAGCTGTTTTTT.

This chain connects TRBV5-1 to TRBJ1-1; D uncertain. Germline CDR1 SGHRS, CDR2 YFSETQ. CDR3 length: 13 amino acids. The V and J ends lost 1 base and 1 base respectively, with 5 bases between them. The CDR3 here is CASSLSSNTEAFF. DNA for the CDR3: TGCGCCAGCAGCTTGAGCTCGAACACTGAAGCTTTCTTT.

V usage is TRBV5-1 and J usage is TRBJ2-5, with TRBD2 matching over 10 bases. The V gene end was trimmed by 1 base and the J gene end by 5 bases; junction bases not matched to a gene: 11. CDR1 is SGHRS, CDR2 YFSETQ, per germline. CDR3 length: 17 amino acids. This CDR3 reads CASSLRSSGRAGETQYF. The CDR3 DNA reads as TGCGCCAGCAGCTTGCGTTCGAGCGGGAGGGCCGGGGAGACCCAGTACTTC.

This sequence joins TRBV6-1 and TRBJ1-5; 7 bases are a match to TRBD1. Per germline, CDR1 MNHNS and CDR2 SASEGT. After removal of 6 bases from V and 4 bases from J, the junction contained 9 bases not matched to a gene. This CDR3 spans 15 amino acids. The CDR3 is CASRQQGRWNQPQHF. CDR3 nucleotides: TGTGCCAGCAGGCAACAGGGGAGGTGGAATCAGCCCCAGCATTTT.

The J gene is TRBJ1-1, the V gene TRBV7-9; the D is unclear. CDR3 length: 11 residues. The V gene lost 7 bases and the J gene lost 7 bases, with 10 bases spanning the gap. CDR1 is SEHNR, CDR2 FQNEAQ, per germline (reference sequence). CDR3 DNA: TGTGCCAGCACGATGGGGTTTGAAGCTTTCTTT. It codes for CASTMGFEAFF.

The V and J genes are TRBV7-2 and TRBJ1-6; tentatively, D is TRBD1 (5 bases). Germline values: CDR1 SGHTA, CDR2 FQGNSA. CDR3 length: 15 amino acids. Deletions cut 6 bases from V and 10 bases from J, with 19 bases between. CDR3 region: CASSTRDVLSSPLHF. The CDR3 coding sequence is TGTGCCAGCAGTACCCGGGACGTCTTGTCATCACCCCTCCACTTT.

This clone was found once. This chain joins TRBV11-3 and TRBJ2-7, with D possibly TRBD1 on 6 matching bases. CDR3 length equals 13 residues. The germline V gene encodes CDR1 SGHNT and CDR2 YENEEA. Trimming pared 6 bases from V and 3 bases from J, leaving 12 bases between. CDR3 loop: CASSLTRGYEQYF. The CDR3 nucleotides are TGTGCCAGCAGTTTGACCAGGGGCTACGAGCAGTACTTC.

As for this clone: The same CDR3 is also encoded by other DNA sequences in this sample. The chain carries TRBV28 and TRBJ1-5; D call uncertain. Trimming took off 7 bases at V and 5 bases at J, with 12 bases between the two ends. Germline CDR1 and CDR2: MDHEN and SYDVKM. The CDR3 contains 13 residues. The CDR3 protein is CASTPGQYQPQHF. In DNA form, the CDR3 reads TGTGCCAGCACCCCAGGTCAGTATCAGCCCCAGCATTTT.

The chain is built from TRBV9 and TRBJ2-3, with unresolved D. The germline V gene encodes CDR1 SGDLS and CDR2 YYNGEE. This CDR3 comprises 16 residues. V shed 0 bases and J shed 2 bases, with 13 bases lying between them. CDR3 sequence (DNA): TGTGCCAGCAGCGTAGCCTTGGGCCAGAACACAGATACGCAGTATTTT. This sequence encodes CASSVALGQNTDTQYF.

The rearrangement links TRBV6-5 to TRBJ1-3; D is ambiguous. The germline gives CDR1 MNHEY, CDR2 SVGAGI. Trimming removed 2 bases at V and 3 bases at J, with 8 bases between. The CDR3 length is 14 residues. This CDR3 reads CASSYGSLGNTIYF. CDR3 sequence (DNA): TGTGCCAGCAGTTACGGCAGCCTTGGAAACACCATATATTTT.

This clone was seen a single time. The chain links TRBV7-9 to TRBJ2-5, with 7 nucleotides matching TRBD2. The trim removed 10 bases at V and 4 bases at J, leaving 6 bases unmatched. The CDR3 has 12 amino acids. Germline V gives CDR1 SEHNR, CDR2 FQNEAQ (reference sequence). In DNA form, the CDR3 reads TGTGCCACGGGAGGCGGGGGAGAGACCCAGTACTTC. Translation: CATGGGGETQYF. Filled out from reference TRBV7-9 and TRBJ2-5, the complete variable domain reads DTGVSQNPRHKITKRGQNVTFRCDPISEHNRLYWYRQTLGQGPEFLTYFQNEAQLEKSRLLSDRFSAERPKGSFSTLEIQRTEQGDSAMYLCATGGGGETQYFGPGTRLLVL.

As concerns this clone: Other nucleotide sequences in the sample specify the same CDR3. This sequence joins TRBV28 and TRBJ1-5, with D unresolved. The ends were cut back, 2 bases at V and 7 bases at J, with 6 bases in the middle. The V gene's germline CDR1 is MDHEN and CDR2 SYDVKM. This CDR3 is built from 12 residues. This CDR3 is CASSLRVQPQHF. The CDR3 DNA is TGTGCCAGCAGTTTACGGGTCCAGCCCCAGCATTTT.

This chain connects TRBV10-1 to TRBJ2-2, with 8 bases matching TRBD2. Germline V CDR1 and CDR2: WNHNN, SYGVQD (reference sequence). V dropped 3 bases and J dropped 7; count of bases not matched to a gene: 1. The length of the CDR3 is 13 residues. In DNA, the CDR3 is TGCGCCAGCAGTGACCTAGCGGGCGGGGAGCTGTTTTTT. Residues: CASSDLAGGELFF.

The chain uses TRBV10-3 and TRBJ2-2; D may match TRBD1 or TRBD2 (5 bases each). The CDR3 length is 15 residues. Per the germline V gene, CDR1 is ENHRY and CDR2 is SYGVKD. The V and J ends lost 3 bases and 4 bases respectively, with 12 bases between them. CDR3 in amino acids: CAISDLGDRTGELFF. CDR3 DNA: TGTGCCATCAGTGATTTGGGGGATCGCACCGGGGAGCTGTTTTTT.